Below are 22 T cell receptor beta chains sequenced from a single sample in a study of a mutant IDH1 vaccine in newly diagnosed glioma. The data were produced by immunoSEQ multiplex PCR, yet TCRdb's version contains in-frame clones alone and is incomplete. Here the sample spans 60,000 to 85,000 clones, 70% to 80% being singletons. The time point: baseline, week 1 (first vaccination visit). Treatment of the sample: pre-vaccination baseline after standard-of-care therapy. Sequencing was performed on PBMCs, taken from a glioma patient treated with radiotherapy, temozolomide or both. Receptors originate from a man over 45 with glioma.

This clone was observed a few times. CDR3 loop: CASSLGTEAFF. The CDR3 nucleotides read TGTGCCAGCAGCTTGGGGACTGAAGCTTTCTTT. The chain employs TRBV5-6 and TRBJ1-1; D is undetermined. This CDR3 has 11 amino acids. CDR1 and CDR2 from the germline V gene are SGHDT and YYEEEE. Trimming left V 0 bases short and J 5 bases short, with 2 bases between. The variable domain in full, with the rest retrieved from reference TRBV5-6 and TRBJ1-1, is DAGVTQSPTHLIKTRGQQVTLRCSPKSGHDTVSWYQQALGQGPQFIFQYYEEEERQRGNFPDRFSGHQFPNYSSELNVNALLLGDSALYLCASSLGTEAFFGQGTRLTVV.

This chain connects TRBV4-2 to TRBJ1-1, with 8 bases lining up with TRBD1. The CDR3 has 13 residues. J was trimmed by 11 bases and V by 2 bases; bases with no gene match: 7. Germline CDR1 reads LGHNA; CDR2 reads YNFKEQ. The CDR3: CASSQQGAVGAFF. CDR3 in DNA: TGTGCCAGCAGCCAACAGGGGGCCGTGGGCGCTTTCTTT.

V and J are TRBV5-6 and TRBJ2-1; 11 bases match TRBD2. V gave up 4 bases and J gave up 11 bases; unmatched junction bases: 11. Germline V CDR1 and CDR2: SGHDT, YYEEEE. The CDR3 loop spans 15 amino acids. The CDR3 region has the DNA TGTGCCAGCAGCCCTGGGATAGCGGGGGGGTTTAAGCAGTTCTTC. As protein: CASSPGIAGGFKQFF.

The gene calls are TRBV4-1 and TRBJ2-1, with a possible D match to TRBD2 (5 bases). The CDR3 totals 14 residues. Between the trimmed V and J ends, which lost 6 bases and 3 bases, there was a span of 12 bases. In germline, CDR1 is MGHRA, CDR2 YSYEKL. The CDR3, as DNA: TGCGCCAGCAGACCGGGGTCTTTCTACAATGAGCAGTTCTTC. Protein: CASRPGSFYNEQFF.

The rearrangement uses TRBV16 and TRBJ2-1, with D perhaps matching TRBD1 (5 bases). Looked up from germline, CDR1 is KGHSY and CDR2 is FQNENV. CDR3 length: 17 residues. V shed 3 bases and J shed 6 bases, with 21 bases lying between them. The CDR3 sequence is CASSQGRGARGSNEQFF. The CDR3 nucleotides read TGTGCCAGCAGCCAGGGCCGTGGGGCCCGAGGCTCCAATGAGCAGTTCTTC.

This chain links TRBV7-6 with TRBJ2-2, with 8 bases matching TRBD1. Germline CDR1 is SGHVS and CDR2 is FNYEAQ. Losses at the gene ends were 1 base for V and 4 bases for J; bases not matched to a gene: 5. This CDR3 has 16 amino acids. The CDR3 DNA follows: TGTGCCAGCAGCTTAGAGAGGGGACAGGCCACCGGGGAGCTGTTTTTT. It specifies CASSLERGQATGELFF.

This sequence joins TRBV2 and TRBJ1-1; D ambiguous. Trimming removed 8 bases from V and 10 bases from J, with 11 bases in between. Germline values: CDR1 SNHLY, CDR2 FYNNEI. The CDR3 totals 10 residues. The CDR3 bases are TGTGCCAGCGAGACATCAACAGCTTTCTTT. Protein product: CASETSTAFF. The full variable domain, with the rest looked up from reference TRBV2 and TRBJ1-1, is EPEVTQTPSHQVTQMGQEVILRCVPISNHLYFYWYRQILGQKVEFLVSFYNNEISEKSEIFDDQFSVERPDGSNFTLKIRSTKLEDSAMYFCASETSTAFFGQGTRLTVV.

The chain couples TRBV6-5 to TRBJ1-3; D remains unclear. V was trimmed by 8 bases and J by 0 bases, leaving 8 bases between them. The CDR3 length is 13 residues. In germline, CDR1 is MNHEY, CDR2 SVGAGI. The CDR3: CASATSSGNTIYF. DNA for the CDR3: TGTGCCAGCGCTACGTCCTCTGGAAACACCATATATTTT.

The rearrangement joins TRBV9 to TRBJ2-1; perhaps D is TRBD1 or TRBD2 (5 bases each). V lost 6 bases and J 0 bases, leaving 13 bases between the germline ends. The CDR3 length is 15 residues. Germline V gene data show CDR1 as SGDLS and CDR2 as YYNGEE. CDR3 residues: CASNSGSRSYNEQFF. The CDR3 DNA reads TGTGCCAGCAATTCAGGGAGCCGCTCCTACAATGAGCAGTTCTTC.

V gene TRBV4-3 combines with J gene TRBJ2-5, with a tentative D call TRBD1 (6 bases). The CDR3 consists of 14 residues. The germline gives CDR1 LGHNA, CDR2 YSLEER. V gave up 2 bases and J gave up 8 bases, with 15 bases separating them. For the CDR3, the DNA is TGCGCCAGCAGCCAACGATCCGCAGGGGTAACCCAGTACTTC. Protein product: CASSQRSAGVTQYF.

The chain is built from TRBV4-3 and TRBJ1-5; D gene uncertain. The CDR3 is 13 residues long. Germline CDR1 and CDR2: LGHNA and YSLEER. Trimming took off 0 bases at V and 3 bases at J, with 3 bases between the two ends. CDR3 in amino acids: CASSQESNQPQHF. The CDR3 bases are TGCGCCAGCAGCCAAGAATCCAATCAGCCCCAGCATTTT.

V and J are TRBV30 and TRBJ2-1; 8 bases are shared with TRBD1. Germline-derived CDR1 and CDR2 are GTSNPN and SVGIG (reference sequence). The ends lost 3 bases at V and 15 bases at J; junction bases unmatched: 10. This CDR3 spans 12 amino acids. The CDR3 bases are TGTGCCTGGAGGCGACAGGGGCTCACCGTGTTCTTC. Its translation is CAWRRQGLTVFF. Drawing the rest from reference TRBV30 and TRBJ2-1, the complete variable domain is SQTIHQWPATLVQPVGSPLSLECTVEGTSNPNLYWYRQAAGRGLQLLFYSVGIGQISSEVPQNLSASRPQDRQFILSSKKLLLSDSGFYLCAWRRQGLTVFFGPGTRLTVL.

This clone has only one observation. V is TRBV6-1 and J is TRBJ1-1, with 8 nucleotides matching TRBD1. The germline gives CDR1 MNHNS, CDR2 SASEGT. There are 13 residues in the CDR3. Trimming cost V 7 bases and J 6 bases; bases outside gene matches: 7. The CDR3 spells CASNWDRMAEAFF. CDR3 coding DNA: TGTGCCAGCAATTGGGACAGGATGGCTGAAGCTTTCTTT.

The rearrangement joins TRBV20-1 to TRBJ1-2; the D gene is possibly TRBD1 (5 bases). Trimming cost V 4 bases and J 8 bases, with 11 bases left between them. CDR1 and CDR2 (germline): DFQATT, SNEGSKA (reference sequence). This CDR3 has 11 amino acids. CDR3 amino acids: CSATGFEGYTF. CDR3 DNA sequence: TGCAGTGCTACAGGGTTTGAGGGCTACACCTTC.

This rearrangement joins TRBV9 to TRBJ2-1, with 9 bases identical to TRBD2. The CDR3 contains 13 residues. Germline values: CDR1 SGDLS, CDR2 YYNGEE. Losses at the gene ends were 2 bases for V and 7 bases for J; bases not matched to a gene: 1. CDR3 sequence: CASSVGLANEQFF. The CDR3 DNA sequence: TGTGCCAGCAGCGTGGGACTAGCTAATGAGCAGTTCTTC.

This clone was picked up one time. Written as DNA, the CDR3 is TGCAGCGTCCGAGGGGGGACAACTAATGAAAAACTGTTTTTT. Protein sequence: CSVRGGTTNEKLFF. The chain uses TRBV29-1 and TRBJ1-4, with D possibly being TRBD1 (6 bases). From germline, CDR1 is SQVTM and CDR2 ANQGSEA. V was pared by 6 bases and J by 0 bases, with 11 bases between. CDR3 length: 14 residues.

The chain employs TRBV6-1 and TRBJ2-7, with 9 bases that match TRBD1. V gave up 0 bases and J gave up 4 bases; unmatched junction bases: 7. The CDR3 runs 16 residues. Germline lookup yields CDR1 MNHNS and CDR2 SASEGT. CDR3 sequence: CASSEALGTGPYEQYF. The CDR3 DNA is TGTGCCAGCAGTGAAGCGCTTGGGACAGGGCCTTACGAGCAGTACTTC.

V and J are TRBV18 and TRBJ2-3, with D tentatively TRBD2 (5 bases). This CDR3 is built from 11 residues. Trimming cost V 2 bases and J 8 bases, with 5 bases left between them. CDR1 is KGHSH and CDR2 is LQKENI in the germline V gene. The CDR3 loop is CASSPEGTQYF. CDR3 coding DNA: TGTGCCAGCTCACCAGAGGGTACGCAGTATTTT.

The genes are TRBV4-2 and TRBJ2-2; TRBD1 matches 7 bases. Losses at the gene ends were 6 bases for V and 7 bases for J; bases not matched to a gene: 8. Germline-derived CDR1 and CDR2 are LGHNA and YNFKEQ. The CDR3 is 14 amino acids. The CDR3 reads CASRETGSGGELFF. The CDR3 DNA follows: TGTGCCAGCAGAGAGACAGGGTCTGGCGGGGAGCTGTTTTTT.

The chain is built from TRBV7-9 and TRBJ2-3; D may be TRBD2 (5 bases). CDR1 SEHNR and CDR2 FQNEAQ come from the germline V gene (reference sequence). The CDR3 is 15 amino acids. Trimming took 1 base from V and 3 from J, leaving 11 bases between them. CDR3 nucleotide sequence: TGTGCCAGCAGCTTAGGTTTCGGGGAAACAGATACGCAGTATTTT. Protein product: CASSLGFGETDTQYF.

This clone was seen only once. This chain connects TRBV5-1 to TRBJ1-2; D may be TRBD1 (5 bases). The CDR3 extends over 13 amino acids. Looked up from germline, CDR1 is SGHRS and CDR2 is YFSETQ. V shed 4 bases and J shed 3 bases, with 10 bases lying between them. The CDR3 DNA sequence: TGCGCCAGCAGCCGCGACAGCTACTATGGCTACACCTTC. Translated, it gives CASSRDSYYGYTF.

In DNA form, the CDR3 reads TGTGCCAGCAGCTTCCAAGAGACCCAGTACTTC. This translates into CASSFQETQYF. The chain has TRBV6-6 and TRBJ2-5, with D hard to call. V was clipped by 6 bases and J by 1 base, with 3 bases between them. This CDR3 has 11 amino acids. The V gene's germline CDR1 is MNHNY and CDR2 SVGAGI (reference sequence).